This T cell receptor (beta chain) is from a study of identical twins. Notes on the study in general: Insertions were fewer in abundant cord blood beta clonotypes, whereas memory repertoires showed none of this pattern.

MiXCR was run by TCRdb on the 5' RACE reads, yielding one entry per CDR3 protein. The sample yields approximately 630,000 distinct CDR3 sequences, just over 7% seen once. V dropped 5 bases and J dropped 1; count of bases not matched to a gene: 6. This CDR3 contains 15 residues. Germline CDR1 is SGHTA and CDR2 is FQGNSA. This clonotype was observed many times. Its antigen is not known. These sequences were also reported in another study, on yellow fever vaccine responses in identical twins.

The rearrangement links TRBV7-2 to TRBJ1-1; the match to TRBD1 covers 8 bases. The TCR originated in a woman under 30 in good health. Specimen: PBMCs. In DNA form, the CDR3 reads TGTGCCAGCAGCGGACGGACAGGGTGGAACACTGAAGCTTTCTTT. It yields the protein CASSGRTGWNTEAFF.